Listed below are T cell receptor beta chains from one sample, sequenced in a study of vaccination and CD4 T cells after COVID-19. The antigens of these receptors remain unknown. One entry per CDR3 protein results from TCRdb running MiXCR on the PCR reads. Of more than 12,000 distinct CDR3 sequences in the sample, roughly 36% were seen once. The sequencing input was cultured CD4+ T cells from blood. Source of these receptors: a human donor with COVID-19. The CDR3 runs from the conserved cysteine through the conserved F or W. The D gene is left open where the match is weak. Clone size, where shown, is once, few, many, or a class for clones that have expanded.

D gene,CDR3 length,J gene,clone size,V gene,CDR3 protein,CDR3 DNA
-,13,TRBJ1-6,few,TRBV6-2/TRBV6-3,CASRQGVNSPLHF,TGTGCCAGCAGACAGGGAGTGAATTCACCCCTCCACTTT
-,16,TRBJ2-2,-,TRBV11-3,CASSLDPNLRSGELFF,TGTGCCAGCAGCTTAGACCCCAATTTGAGGTCCGGGGAGCTGTTTTTT
TRBD1,16,TRBJ2-5,-,TRBV5-8,CASSLPGQEWRETQYF,TGTGCCAGCAGCTTACCGGGACAGGAGTGGAGAGAGACCCAGTACTTC
TRBD1,16,TRBJ1-6,few,TRBV6-1,CASSNRGRSYNSPLHF,TGTGCCAGCAGTAACAGGGGGCGGTCCTATAATTCACCCCTCCACTTT
-,12,TRBJ1-3,-,TRBV11-3,CASSLRGNTIYF,TGTGCCAGCAGCTTAAGGGGAAACACCATATATTTT
-,13,TRBJ1-2,-,TRBV6-1,CASRTSGTYGYTF,TGTGCCAGTAGGACTTCTGGTACCTATGGCTACACCTTC
TRBD1,15,TRBJ2-3,few,TRBV5-4,CASSQTGTGADTQYF,TGTGCCAGCAGCCAAACCGGGACAGGGGCGGATACGCAGTATTTT
-,13,TRBJ2-7,-,TRBV5-1,CASSLWASYEQYF,TGCGCCAGCAGCTTGTGGGCCAGCTACGAGCAGTACTTC
-,14,TRBJ1-1,-,TRBV11-3,CASSLVGGNTEAFF,TGTGCCAGCAGCTTAGTTGGGGGGAACACTGAAGCTTTCTTT
-,17,TRBJ2-1,-,TRBV7-3,CASSLKRAGAPYNEQFF,TGTGCCAGCAGCTTAAAAAGGGCGGGGGCCCCCTACAATGAGCAGTTCTTC
TRBD1,14,TRBJ1-2,few,TRBV20-1,CSARRDSNNYGYTF,TGCAGTGCTAGACGGGACAGCAATAACTATGGCTACACCTTC
TRBD1,14,TRBJ1-2,-,TRBV2,CASSDRGRNYGYTF,TGTGCCAGCTCAGACAGGGGGCGGAACTATGGCTACACCTTC
TRBD2,15,TRBJ2-1,-,TRBV9,CASSETSVVSGEQFF,TGTGCCAGCAGCGAAACTAGCGTAGTATCCGGTGAGCAGTTCTTC
TRBD2,15,TRBJ2-7,-,TRBV5-4,CASSQPGLAGSEQYF,TGTGCCAGCAGCCAACCGGGACTAGCGGGGAGCGAGCAGTACTTC
-,17,TRBJ1-3,few,TRBV7-2,CASSLNSGSYSGNTIYF,TGTGCCAGCAGCTTAAATTCGGGCAGCTACTCTGGAAACACCATATATTTT
-,14,TRBJ1-2,once,TRBV12-2,CASRPWTQTYGYTF,TGTGCAAGTCGCCCATGGACCCAAACTTATGGCTACACCTTC
TRBD1,15,TRBJ2-2,few,TRBV20-1,CSATRDRANTGELFF,TGCAGTGCTACCCGGGACAGGGCGAACACCGGGGAGCTGTTTTTT
-,13,TRBJ2-3,-,TRBV7-9,CASRSSSTDTQYF,TGTGCCAGCAGGAGCAGTAGCACAGATACGCAGTATTTT
TRBD1,13,TRBJ1-4,-,TRBV20-1,CSADGTGGYGLFF,TGCAGTGCCGACGGGACAGGGGGCTATGGACTGTTTTTT
-,15,TRBJ1-5,few,TRBV6-1,CASSEGQFFNQPQHF,TGTGCCAGCAGTGAAGGACAGTTTTTCAATCAGCCCCAGCATTTT
-,14,TRBJ2-7,-,TRBV18,CASSPPRRWPEQYF,TGTGCCAGCTCACCACCGCGCAGGTGGCCCGAGCAGTACTTC
TRBD1,15,TRBJ1-6,-,TRBV5-1,CASSLIQGDHSPLHF,TGCGCCAGCAGCTTAATACAGGGGGATCATTCACCCCTCCACTTT
-,14,TRBJ2-7,-,TRBV5-4,CASSSTGPKREQYF,TGTGCCAGCAGCTCCACCGGGCCTAAACGGGAGCAGTACTTC
TRBD2,19,TRBJ2-1,once,TRBV7-3,CASSLNRGGSGGAINEQFF,TGTGCCAGCAGCTTAAATCGTGGGGGAAGCGGGGGGGCCATCAATGAGCAGTTCTTC
TRBD2,16,TRBJ2-3,-,TRBV5-1,CASSPGLAGATDTQYF,TGCGCCAGCAGCCCTGGACTAGCGGGGGCCACAGATACGCAGTATTTT
-,14,TRBJ1-2,few,TRBV4-1,CASSQQDAGYGYTF,TGCGCCAGCAGCCAACAGGACGCCGGCTATGGCTACACCTTC
-,12,TRBJ2-5,few,TRBV20-1,CSARTSQETQYF,TGCAGTGCTAGGACTAGCCAAGAGACCCAGTACTTC
TRBD2,17,TRBJ2-3,-,TRBV4-3,CASSQGGGAYGTDTQYF,TGCGCCAGCAGCCAAGGCGGGGGGGCCTATGGCACAGATACGCAGTATTTT
-,13,TRBJ2-7,few,TRBV20-1,CSALGALSYEQYF,TGCAGTGCTCTGGGGGCCCTCTCCTACGAGCAGTACTTC
TRBD2,14,TRBJ2-3,-,TRBV20-1,CSAHASGGTDTQYF,TGCAGTGCTCATGCTAGCGGGGGAACAGATACGCAGTATTTT
-,16,TRBJ1-2,-,TRBV7-8,CASSLALGQGGYGYTF,TGTGCCAGCAGCTTAGCGCTCGGGCAGGGCGGCTATGGCTACACCTTC